The entry that follows covers one TCR beta chain sequence. This sample is part of a study of blood T cell repertoires in COVID-19. Trimming at V came to 6 bases and at J to 4 bases, leaving 6 bases not matched to a gene. The CDR3 sequence is 15 residues long. Per the germline V gene, CDR1 is MNHEY and CDR2 is SVGEGT. Per the study methods: Amplification with reference gene primers provided the estimates of nucleated cell counts. Generated by immunoSEQ multiplex PCR, the TCRdb table keeps only in-frame clones and is missing some. Clone size and V and J calls were adopted from that table, with D and trimming inferred from the DNA. Among 130,000 or so clones listed, 88% were seen once.

The specimen was peripheral blood. The source of this sequence is a woman aged 60-75 years with acute or convalescent COVID-19. The J gene is TRBJ1-5, the V gene TRBV6-2 or TRBV6-3; 10 bases map to TRBD1. Written as DNA, the CDR3 is TGTGCCAGCAGCCTCCGGGACAGGGGAAATCAGCCCCAGCATTTT. The encoded protein is CASSLRDRGNQPQHF.